This TCR beta chain derives from a study of metastatic and nonmetastatic thyroid tumors. Germline V gene lookup returns CDR1 SGHRS and CDR2 YFSETQ. Unmatched junction bases numbered 5, after V lost 3 bases and J lost 6 bases. The CDR3 consists of 15 residues. All patients reached thyroid surgery having received no treatment beforehand. TCRdb redid the clone calls on the PCR reads using MiXCR. The sample lists tens of thousands of clones; 14% to 15% were seen once. General study findings and limits: The reported finding was significantly higher TCR beta diversity in malignant thyroid tumors relative to benign nodules, in blood and tumor.

This clone came up many times. Its antigen is undetermined. Sequenced: blood. The source of this sequence is a female donor with papillary thyroid cancer or a benign thyroid nodule (not recorded which). Some clones in this sample may be carry-over from other donors' samples. The chain is built from TRBV5-1 and TRBJ2-1; 11 bases fit TRBD2. CDR3 region: CASSSTSGARNEQFF. DNA of the CDR3: TGCGCCAGCAGCTCGACTAGCGGGGCCCGCAATGAGCAGTTCTTC.